This paragraph reports one T cell receptor beta chain. Its antigen is still unknown. Assay: immunoSEQ multiplex PCR; the TCRdb copy retains only in-frame clones and omits some. This sample carries fewer than 50,000 clones, approximately 90% of them seen once, and the ten largest clones take approximately 7.7%. V lost 4 bases and J lost 9, with 19 bases in between. This CDR3 is built from 15 residues. Germline V gene lookup returns CDR1 SGHNT and CDR2 YENEEA. Patients suffered from locally advanced or metastatic urothelial carcinoma. The data belong to a study of PD-L1 blockade in urothelial cancer. Across the whole study: Male patients with bladder-origin urothelial cancer numbered about nine tenths of the roughly 29.

Study-wide points: Survival was better when pretreatment blood TCR clonality fell below the median.

The source is a man aged 55 to 70 with urothelial cancer. This sequence joins TRBV11-3 and TRBJ2-1; D is possibly TRBD1 (8 bases). This specimen was PBMCs, taken around atezolizumab (anti-PD-L1) treatment. In nucleotides, the CDR3 is TGTGCCAGCAGCTCTGACAGGGGAGGGTATGGTGAGCAGTTCTTC. This sequence encodes CASSSDRGGYGEQFF.